This passage covers 4 T cell receptor beta chains from one sample sequenced in a study of control samples from healthy donors and cancer patients. Sequenced by immunoSEQ multiplex PCR; TCRdb stores in-frame clones only, minus some. The data contain just under 150,000 clones, around 92% of them singletons. Sequenced material: blood. These receptors originate from a man aged 25-45 years in good health.

V is TRBV21-1 and J is TRBJ2-3; the D segment call TRBD2 is taken from the table without a DNA check. TRBV21-1 is shown as a pseudogene. CDR3 length: 18 amino acids. Here the CDR3 reads CASSKGGGRRAGPDTQYF. The CDR3 bases are TGTGCCAGCAGCAAAGGAGGCGGCCGAAGGGCGGGGCCAGATACGCAGTATTTT.

This clone was seen once. The chain has TRBV5-6 and TRBJ1-2; perhaps TRBD1 as D (5 bases). V gave up 6 bases and J gave up 4 bases, with 13 bases separating them. Germline V CDR1 and CDR2: SGHDT, YYEEEE. The CDR3 is 13 amino acids. The CDR3: CASTPGGGYGYTF. The CDR3, as DNA: TGTGCCAGCACCCCGGGGGGGGGCTATGGCTACACCTTC.

V gene TRBV6-5 combines with J gene TRBJ2-7; no clear D gene. Germline V gene lookup returns CDR1 MNHEY and CDR2 SVGAGI. The CDR3 is made up of 12 amino acids. Trimming took 2 bases from V and 7 from J, leaving 9 bases between them. CDR3 in amino acids: CASSYATLEQYF. CDR3 nucleotide sequence: TGTGCCAGCAGTTACGCTACATTAGAGCAGTACTTC.

The chain joins TRBV30 to TRBJ2-3; the match to TRBD2 covers 8 bases. CDR1 and CDR2 (germline): GTSNPN, SVGIG (reference sequence). This CDR3 region has 14 residues. V shed 6 bases, J shed 7 bases, and the junction held 12 bases outside the gene matches. CDR3 sequence reads: CACHGTSNANTQYF. CDR3 nucleotide sequence: TGTGCCTGCCACGGGACTAGTAACGCGAATACGCAGTATTTT.